This T cell receptor (beta chain) was observed in a study of blood T cells in healthy people across ages. About the study: Capture via template switching afforded approximately one barcoded beta molecule per two T cells.

This clonotype was counted ten times or more. Donation came from healthy Caucasian individuals in Russia who were aged roughly 6 to 95. Samples each yielded at least 5.5 micrograms of total RNA. Together with a sample-barcoded 5' primer, a J-beta primer mix was included in a second PCR lasting roughly 6 to 12 cycles. From each sample, at least 2.5 million paired-end reads containing CDR3 were obtained. TCRdb reanalysed the 5' RACE reads using MiXCR and keeps one entry per CDR3 protein. The repertoire holds 700,000 or so distinct CDR3 sequences, with approximately 22% as singletons. V shed 5 bases and J 6 bases; nucleotides not matched to a gene: 8. Germline CDR1 reads SGHTA; CDR2 reads FQGTGA. The CDR3 consists of 16 residues.

V usage is TRBV7-3 and J usage is TRBJ2-3; 13 nucleotides match TRBD2. The specimen sequenced was blood. This clonotype was sampled from an older man in good health. The CDR3 is CASSPGLAGVEDTQYF. As DNA, the CDR3 is TGTGCCAGCAGCCCTGGACTAGCGGGAGTGGAGGATACGCAGTATTTT.